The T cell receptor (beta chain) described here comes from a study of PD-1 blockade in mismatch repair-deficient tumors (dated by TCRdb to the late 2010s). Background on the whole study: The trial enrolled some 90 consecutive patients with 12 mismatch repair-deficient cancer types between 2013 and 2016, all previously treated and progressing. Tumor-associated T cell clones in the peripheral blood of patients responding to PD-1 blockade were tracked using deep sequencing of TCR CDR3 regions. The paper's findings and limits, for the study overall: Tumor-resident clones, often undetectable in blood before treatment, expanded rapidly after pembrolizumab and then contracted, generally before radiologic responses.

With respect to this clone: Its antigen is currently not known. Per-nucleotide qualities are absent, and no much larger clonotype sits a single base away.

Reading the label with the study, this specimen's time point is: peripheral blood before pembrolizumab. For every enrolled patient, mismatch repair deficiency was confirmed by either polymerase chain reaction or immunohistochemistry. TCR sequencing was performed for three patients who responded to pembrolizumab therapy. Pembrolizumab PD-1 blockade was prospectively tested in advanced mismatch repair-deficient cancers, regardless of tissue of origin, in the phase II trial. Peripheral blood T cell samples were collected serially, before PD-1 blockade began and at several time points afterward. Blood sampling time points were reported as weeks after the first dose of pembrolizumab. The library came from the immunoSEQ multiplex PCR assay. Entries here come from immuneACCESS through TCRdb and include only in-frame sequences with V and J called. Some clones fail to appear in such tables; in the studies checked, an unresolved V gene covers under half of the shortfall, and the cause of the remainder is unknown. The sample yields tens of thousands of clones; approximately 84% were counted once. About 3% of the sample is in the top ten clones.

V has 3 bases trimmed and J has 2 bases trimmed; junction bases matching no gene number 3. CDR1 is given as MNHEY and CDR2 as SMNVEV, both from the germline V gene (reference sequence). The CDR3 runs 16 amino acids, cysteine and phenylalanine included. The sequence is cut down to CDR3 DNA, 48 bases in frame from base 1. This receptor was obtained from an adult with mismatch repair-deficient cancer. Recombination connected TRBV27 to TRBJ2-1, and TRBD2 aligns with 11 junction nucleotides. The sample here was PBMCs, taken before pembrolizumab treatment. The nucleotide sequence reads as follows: TGTGCCAGCAGTTTTTCTAGCGGGGGGACCTACAATGAGCAGTTCTTC. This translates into CASSFSSGGTYNEQFF.